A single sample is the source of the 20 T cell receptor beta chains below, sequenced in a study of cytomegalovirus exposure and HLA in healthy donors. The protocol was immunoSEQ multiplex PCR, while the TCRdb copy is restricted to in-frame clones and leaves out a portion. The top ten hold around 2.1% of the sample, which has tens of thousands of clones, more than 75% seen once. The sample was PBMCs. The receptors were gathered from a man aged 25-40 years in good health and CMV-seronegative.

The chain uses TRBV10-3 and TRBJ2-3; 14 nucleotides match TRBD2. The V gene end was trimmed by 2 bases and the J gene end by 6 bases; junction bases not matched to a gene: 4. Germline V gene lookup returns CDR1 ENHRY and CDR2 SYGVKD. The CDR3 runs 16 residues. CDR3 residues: CAISETGLAGADTQYF. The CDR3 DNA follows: TGTGCCATCAGTGAGACGGGACTAGCGGGAGCTGATACGCAGTATTTT.

CDR3 amino acids: CASGAQETQYF. CDR3 DNA: TGTGCCAGCGGGGCTCAAGAGACCCAGTACTTC. The chain joins TRBV28 to TRBJ2-5; D may be TRBD1 (5 bases). The V gene lost 8 bases and the J gene lost 2 bases, with 6 bases spanning the gap. The CDR3 totals 11 residues. Germline-derived CDR1 and CDR2 are MDHEN and SYDVKM.

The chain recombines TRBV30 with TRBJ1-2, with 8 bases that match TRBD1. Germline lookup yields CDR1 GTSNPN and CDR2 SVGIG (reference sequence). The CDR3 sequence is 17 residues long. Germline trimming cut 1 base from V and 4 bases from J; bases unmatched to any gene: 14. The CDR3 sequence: CAWSAGRTGIVSYGYTF. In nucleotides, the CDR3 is TGTGCCTGGAGTGCCGGTCGGACAGGGATTGTGAGCTATGGCTACACCTTC.

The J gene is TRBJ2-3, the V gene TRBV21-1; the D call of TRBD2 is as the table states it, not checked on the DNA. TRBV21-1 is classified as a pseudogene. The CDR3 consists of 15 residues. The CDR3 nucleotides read TGTGCCAGCAGCAAAGATAGCAGAACCACAGATACGCAGTATTTT. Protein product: CASSKDSRTTDTQYF.

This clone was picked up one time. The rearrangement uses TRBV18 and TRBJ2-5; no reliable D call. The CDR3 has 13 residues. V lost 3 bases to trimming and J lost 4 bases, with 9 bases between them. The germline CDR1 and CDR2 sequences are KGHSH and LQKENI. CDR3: CASSPYPGETQYF. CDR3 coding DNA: TGTGCCAGCTCACCCTACCCCGGAGAGACCCAGTACTTC.

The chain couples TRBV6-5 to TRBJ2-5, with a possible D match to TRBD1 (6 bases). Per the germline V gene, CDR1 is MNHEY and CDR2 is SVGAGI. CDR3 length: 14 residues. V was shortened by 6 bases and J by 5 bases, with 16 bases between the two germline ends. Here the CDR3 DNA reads TGTGCCAGCAGAACCGGACAGTATTGGGAGACCCAGTACTTC. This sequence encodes CASRTGQYWETQYF.

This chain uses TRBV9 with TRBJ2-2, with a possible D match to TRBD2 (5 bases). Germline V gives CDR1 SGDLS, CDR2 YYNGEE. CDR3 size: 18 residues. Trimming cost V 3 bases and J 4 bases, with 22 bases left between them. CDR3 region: CASSAKLLGGPVTGELFF. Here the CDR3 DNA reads TGTGCCAGCAGCGCAAAACTACTAGGTGGCCCCGTCACCGGGGAGCTGTTTTTT.

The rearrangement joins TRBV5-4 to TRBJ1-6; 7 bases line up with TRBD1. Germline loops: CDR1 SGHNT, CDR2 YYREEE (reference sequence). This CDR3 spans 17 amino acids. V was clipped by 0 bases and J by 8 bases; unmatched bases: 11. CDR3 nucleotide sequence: TGTGCCAGCAGCTTGGAATCCGGACAGGTGGTTGATTCACCCCTCCACTTT. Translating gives CASSLESGQVVDSPLHF.

CDR3 DNA sequence: TGTGCCAGCAGTTACCATGAGACAGGGAGAGAAAAACTGTTTTTT. It encodes CASSYHETGREKLFF. The chain is built from TRBV6-5 and TRBJ1-4; 7 bases line up with TRBD1. The CDR3 runs to 15 residues. Per the germline V gene, CDR1 is MNHEY and CDR2 is SVGAGI. The V and J ends lost 2 bases and 8 bases, in that order; junction bases with no gene match: 8.

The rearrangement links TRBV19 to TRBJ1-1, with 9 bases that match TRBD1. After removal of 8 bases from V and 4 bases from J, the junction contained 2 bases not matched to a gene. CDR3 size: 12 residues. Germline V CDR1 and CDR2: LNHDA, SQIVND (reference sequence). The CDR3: CASRDRVTEAFF. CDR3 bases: TGTGCCAGTCGGGACAGGGTCACTGAAGCTTTCTTT. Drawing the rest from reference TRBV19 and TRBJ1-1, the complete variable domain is DGGITQSPKYLFRKEGQNVTLSCEQNLNHDAMYWYRQDPGQGLRLIYYSQIVNDFQKGDIAEGYSVSREKKESFPLTVTSAQKNPTAFYLCASRDRVTEAFFGQGTRLTVV.

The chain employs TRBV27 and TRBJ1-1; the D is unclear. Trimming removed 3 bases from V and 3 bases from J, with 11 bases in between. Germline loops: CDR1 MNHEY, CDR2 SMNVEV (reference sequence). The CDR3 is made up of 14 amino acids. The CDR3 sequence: CASSFLPGDTEAFF. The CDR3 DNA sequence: TGTGCCAGCAGTTTTCTACCCGGGGACACTGAAGCTTTCTTT.

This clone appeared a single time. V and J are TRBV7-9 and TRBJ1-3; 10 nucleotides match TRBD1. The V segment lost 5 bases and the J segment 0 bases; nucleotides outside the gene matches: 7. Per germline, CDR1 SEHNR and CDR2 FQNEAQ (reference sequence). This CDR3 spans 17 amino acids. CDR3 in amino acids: CASSITGQGYSGNTIYF. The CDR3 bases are TGTGCCAGCAGCATAACGGGACAGGGGTACTCTGGAAACACCATATATTTT.

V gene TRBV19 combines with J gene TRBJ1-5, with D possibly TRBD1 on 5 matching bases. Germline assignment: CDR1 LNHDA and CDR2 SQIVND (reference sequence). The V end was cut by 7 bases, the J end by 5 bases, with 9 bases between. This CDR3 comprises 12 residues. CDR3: CASTDSHQPQHF. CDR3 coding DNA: TGTGCCAGTACCGACAGTCATCAGCCCCAGCATTTT.

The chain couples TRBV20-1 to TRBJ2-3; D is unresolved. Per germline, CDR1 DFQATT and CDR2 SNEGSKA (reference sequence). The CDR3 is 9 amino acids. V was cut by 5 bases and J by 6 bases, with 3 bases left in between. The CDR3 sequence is CSARDTQYF. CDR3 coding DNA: TGCAGTGCTCGGGATACGCAGTATTTT.

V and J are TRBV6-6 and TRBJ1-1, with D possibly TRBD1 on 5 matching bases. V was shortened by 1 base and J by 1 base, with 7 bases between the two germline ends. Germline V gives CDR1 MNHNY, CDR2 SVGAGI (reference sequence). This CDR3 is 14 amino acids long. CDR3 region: CASSYLDKNTEAFF. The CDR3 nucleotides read TGTGCCAGCAGTTACTTGGACAAGAACACTGAAGCTTTCTTT.

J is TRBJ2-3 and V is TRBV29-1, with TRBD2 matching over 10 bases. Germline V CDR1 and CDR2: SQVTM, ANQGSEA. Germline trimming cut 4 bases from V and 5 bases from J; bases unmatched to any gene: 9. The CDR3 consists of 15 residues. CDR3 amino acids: CSVAASGRWLDTQYF. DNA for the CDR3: TGCAGCGTTGCGGCTAGCGGGAGATGGCTAGATACGCAGTATTTT.

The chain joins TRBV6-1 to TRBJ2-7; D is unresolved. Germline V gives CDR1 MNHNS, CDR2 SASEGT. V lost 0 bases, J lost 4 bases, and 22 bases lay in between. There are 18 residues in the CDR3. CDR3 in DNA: TGTGCCAGCAGTGAAGCGCTTCGGGTATCCCTAATCGAGTACGAGCAGTACTTC. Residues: CASSEALRVSLIEYEQYF.

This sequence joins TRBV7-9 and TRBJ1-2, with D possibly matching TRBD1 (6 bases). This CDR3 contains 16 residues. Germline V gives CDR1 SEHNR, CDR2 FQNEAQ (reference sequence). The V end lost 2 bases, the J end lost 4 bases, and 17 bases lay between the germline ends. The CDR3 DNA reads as TGTGCCAGCAGCTTAAATGGGAACAGGGTTGTCTATGGCTACACCTTC. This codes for CASSLNGNRVVYGYTF.

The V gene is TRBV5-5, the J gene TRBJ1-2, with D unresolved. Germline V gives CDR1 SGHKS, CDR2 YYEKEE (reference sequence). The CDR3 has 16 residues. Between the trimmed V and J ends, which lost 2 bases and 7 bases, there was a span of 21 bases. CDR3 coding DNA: TGTGCCAGCAGCTTAGACCCCCGGGTATTAGTAGGTGGCTACACCTTC. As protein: CASSLDPRVLVGGYTF.

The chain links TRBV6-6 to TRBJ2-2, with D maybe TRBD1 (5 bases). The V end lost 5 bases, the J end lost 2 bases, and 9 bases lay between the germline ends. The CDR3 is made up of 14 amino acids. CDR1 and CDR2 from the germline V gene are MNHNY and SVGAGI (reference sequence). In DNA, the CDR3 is TGTGCCAGCAGTCAGGGCCCAAACACCGGGGAGCTGTTTTTT. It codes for CASSQGPNTGELFF.